The clone carrying this T cell receptor beta chain was seen once. Researchers ran the PCR with 60 Vbeta and 13 Jbeta primers. Repertoires were generated with immunoSEQ multiplex PCR, while TCRdb's copy carries only in-frame clones and drops some. This table holds over 150,000 clones, 70% to 80% found once. V was trimmed by 4 bases and J by 4 bases, leaving 13 bases between them. The CDR3 has 14 residues. CDR1 is WNHNN, CDR2 SYGVQD, per germline (reference sequence). The data were obtained in a study of cytomegalovirus exposure and HLA in healthy donors. The sequence derives from a man in his thirties or forties in good health and CMV-seronegative. Sequencing was done on a sample of PBMCs. The chain links TRBV10-1 to TRBJ2-5; possible D gene TRBD1, 6 bases. CDR3 residues: CASSAQGIRETQYF. CDR3 nucleotide sequence: TGCGCCAGCAGTGCCCAGGGGATAAGAGAGACCCAGTACTTC.